The present TCR beta chain was sequenced within a study of T cell responses to AZD1222 COVID-19 vaccine. Trimming took 6 bases from V and 7 from J, leaving 10 bases between them. This CDR3 is built from 13 residues. CDR1 and CDR2 (germline): LNHDA, SQIVND (reference sequence). Notes on the study in general: Receipt of two AZD1222 doses was followed by a rise in Spike-specific TCR breadth and depth. Vaccine-associated CD4 TCRs ranged over spike, dominating at 160-218 and 743-854.

A note on this clone: Its cognate antigen is unknown.

The table came from immunoSEQ multiplex PCR; TCRdb's copy has only in-frame clones and leaves some out. Of 100,000 or so clones in the sample, around nine tenths were seen once. J is TRBJ1-6 and V is TRBV19, with D uncertain. The TCR sequence derives from an adult in good health. The starting material was peripheral blood, obtained on day 0 of AZD1222 vaccination. CDR3 loop: CASSKDGNSPLHF. The CDR3 coding sequence is TGTGCCAGTAGCAAGGATGGGAATTCACCCCTCCACTTT.